The clone carrying this T cell receptor beta chain was seen at least ten times. The CDR3 contains 14 residues. V gave up 5 bases and J gave up 6 bases, with 16 bases separating them. The germline CDR1 and CDR2 sequences are MNHNY and SVGAGI (reference sequence). The data derive from a study of spatial heterogeneity in lung cancer. The overall study: Raw reads contained each unique TCR and UMI combination more than ten times on average.

Time point noted: sample taken at primary tumor resection. TCRs were sequenced from unsorted whole RNA of tumor, nontumor lung or PBMC. The donors comprised some 78 untreated early-stage non-small cell lung cancer patients. In the library, each TCR cDNA molecule bore its own unique molecular identifier. In TCRdb, the 5' RACE reads were re-called with MiXCR into one record per CDR3 protein. The sample has 11,000 or so distinct CDR3 sequences, roughly 3.7% seen once. The sample in question was normal lung tissue next to the tumor, obtained at surgery. V gene TRBV6-6 combines with J gene TRBJ2-5; a possible D gene is TRBD2 (6 bases). The TCR originated in a male donor with early-stage non-small cell lung cancer. This chain's CDR3 is CASSKNGGVKTQYF. The CDR3 nucleotides read TGTGCCAGCAGTAAGAACGGGGGAGTGAAGACCCAGTACTTC.